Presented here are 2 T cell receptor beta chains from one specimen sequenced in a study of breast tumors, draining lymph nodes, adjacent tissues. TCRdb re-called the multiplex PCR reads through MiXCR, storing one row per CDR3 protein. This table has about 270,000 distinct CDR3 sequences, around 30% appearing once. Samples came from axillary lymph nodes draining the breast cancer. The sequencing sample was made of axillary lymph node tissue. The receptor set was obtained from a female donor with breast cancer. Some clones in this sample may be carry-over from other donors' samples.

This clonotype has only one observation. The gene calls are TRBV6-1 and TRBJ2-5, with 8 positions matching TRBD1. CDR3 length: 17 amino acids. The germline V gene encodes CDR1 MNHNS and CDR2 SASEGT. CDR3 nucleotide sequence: TGTGCAGCATCAAGGAGCACCGTACAGGGGGGCGGGGAGACCCAGTACTTC. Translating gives CAASRSTVQGGGETQYF.

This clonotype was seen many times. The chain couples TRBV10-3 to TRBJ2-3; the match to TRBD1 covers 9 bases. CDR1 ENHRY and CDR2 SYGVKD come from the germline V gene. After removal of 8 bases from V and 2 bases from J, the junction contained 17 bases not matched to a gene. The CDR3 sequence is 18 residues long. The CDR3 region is CAIRTGTGRLELTDTQYF. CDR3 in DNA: TGTGCCATCCGAACCGGGACAGGGCGGTTGGAACTCACAGATACGCAGTATTTT.